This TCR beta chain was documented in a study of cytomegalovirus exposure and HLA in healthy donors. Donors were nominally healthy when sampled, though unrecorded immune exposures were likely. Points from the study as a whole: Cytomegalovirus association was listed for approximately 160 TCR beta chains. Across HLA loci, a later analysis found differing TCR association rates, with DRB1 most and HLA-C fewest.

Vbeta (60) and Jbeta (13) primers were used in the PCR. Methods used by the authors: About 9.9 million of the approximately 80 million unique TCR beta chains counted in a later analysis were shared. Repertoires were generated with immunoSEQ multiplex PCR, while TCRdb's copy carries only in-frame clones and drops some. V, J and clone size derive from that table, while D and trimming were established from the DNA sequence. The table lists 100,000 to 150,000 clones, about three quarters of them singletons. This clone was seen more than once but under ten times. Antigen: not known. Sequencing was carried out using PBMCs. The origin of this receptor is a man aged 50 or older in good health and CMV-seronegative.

In nucleotides, the CDR3 is TGTGCCAGCAGCGTAGGGACTACTAGCGGGGGTACAGATACGCAGTATTTT. This gives the protein CASSVGTTSGGTDTQYF. The chain links TRBV9 to TRBJ2-3, with 11 bases identical to TRBD2. The CDR3 loop spans 17 amino acids. With 0 bases clipped from V and 3 bases from J, the junction kept 6 bases outside the gene matches. Looked up from germline, CDR1 is SGDLS and CDR2 is YYNGEE.